This TCR beta chain is from a study of blood T cell repertoires in COVID-19. Study background: Both acute and convalescent COVID-19 samples were obtained from the United States, Italy and Spain.

This CDR3 has 16 residues. V lost 5 bases and J 2 bases, leaving 16 bases between the germline ends. CDR1 is LNHNV and CDR2 is YYDKDF in the germline V gene (reference sequence). Assay used: immunoSEQ multiplex PCR; TCRdb lists only in-frame clones, some missing. Counted here are some 180,000 clones, roughly 79% occurring once; the ten biggest clones make up 10% to 15%. The sequence was collected from a woman aged 80 or over with COVID-19, enrolled during active disease. The sequencing sample was made of peripheral blood. The chain carries TRBV15 and TRBJ1-3; no reliable D call. The CDR3 DNA reads as TGTGCCACCAGCCCTACTCCAAGCCCCACTGGAAACACCATATATTTT. This translates into CATSPTPSPTGNTIYF.